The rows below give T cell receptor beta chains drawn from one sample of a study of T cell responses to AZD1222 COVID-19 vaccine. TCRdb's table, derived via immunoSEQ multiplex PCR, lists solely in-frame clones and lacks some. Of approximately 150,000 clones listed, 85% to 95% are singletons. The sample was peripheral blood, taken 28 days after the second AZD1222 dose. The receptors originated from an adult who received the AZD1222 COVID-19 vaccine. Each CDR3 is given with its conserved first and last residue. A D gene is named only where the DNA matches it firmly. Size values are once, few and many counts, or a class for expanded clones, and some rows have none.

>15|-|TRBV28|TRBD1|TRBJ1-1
CASSPGTAMNTEAFF
TGTGCCAGCAGTCCCGGGACAGCCATGAACACTGAAGCTTTCTTT
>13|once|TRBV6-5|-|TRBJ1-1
CASSSELNTEAFF
TGTGCCAGCAGTTCCGAGCTGAACACTGAAGCTTTCTTT
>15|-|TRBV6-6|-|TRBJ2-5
CASSYPAGNQETQYF
TGTGCCAGCAGTTACCCCGCGGGCAACCAAGAGACCCAGTACTTC
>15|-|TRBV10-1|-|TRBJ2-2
CASRDRESNTGELFF
TGCGCCAGCAGGGACAGAGAATCAAACACCGGGGAGCTGTTTTTT
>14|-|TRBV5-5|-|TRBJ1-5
CASSLLQSNQPQHF
TGTGCCAGCAGCTTGTTGCAGAGTAATCAGCCCCAGCATTTT
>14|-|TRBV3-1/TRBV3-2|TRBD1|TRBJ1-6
CASSQATGNSPLHF
TGTGCCAGCAGCCAAGCGACAGGGAATTCACCCCTCCACTTT
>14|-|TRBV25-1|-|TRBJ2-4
CASGRAGTKNIQYF
TGTGCCAGCGGCAGGGCAGGGACCAAAAACATTCAGTACTTC
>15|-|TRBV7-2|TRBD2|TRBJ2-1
CASTPGAGGYNEQFF
TGTGCCAGCACCCCAGGGGCGGGAGGGTACAATGAGCAGTTCTTC
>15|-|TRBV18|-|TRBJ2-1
CASSPQGSNYNEQFF
TGTGCCAGCTCACCCCAGGGCTCCAATTACAATGAGCAGTTCTTC
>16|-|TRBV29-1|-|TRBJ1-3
CSVGSGAGSTGNTIYF
TGCAGCGTTGGAAGTGGGGCGGGTAGCACTGGAAACACCATATATTTT
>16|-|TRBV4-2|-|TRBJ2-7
CASSLSAREKSYEQYF
TGTGCCAGCAGCCTGTCTGCACGCGAAAAGAGCTACGAGCAGTACTTC
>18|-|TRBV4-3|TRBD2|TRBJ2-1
CASSQDWGLAALYNEQFF
TGCGCCAGCAGCCAAGACTGGGGACTAGCGGCTCTCTACAATGAGCAGTTCTTC
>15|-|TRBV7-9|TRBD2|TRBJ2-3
CASSPDRGGRDTQYF
TGTGCCAGCAGCCCCGATCGGGGAGGGAGGGATACGCAGTATTTT
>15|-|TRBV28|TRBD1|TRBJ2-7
CASTILGGQGWEQYF
TGTGCCAGCACCATATTAGGGGGACAGGGGTGGGAGCAGTACTTC
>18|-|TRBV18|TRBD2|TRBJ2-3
CASSPLRTSGLSTDTQYF
TGTGCCAGCTCACCACTCCGGACTAGCGGGCTCAGCACAGATACGCAGTATTTT
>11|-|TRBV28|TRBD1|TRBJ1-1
CATKDRDRAFF
TGTGCCACCAAAGACAGGGATAGAGCTTTCTTT
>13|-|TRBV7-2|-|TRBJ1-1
CASSYIQGTEAFF
TGTGCCAGCAGCTACATACAGGGAACTGAAGCTTTCTTT
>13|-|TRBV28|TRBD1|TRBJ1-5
CASSRDSNQPQHF
TGTGCCAGCAGCCGGGACAGTAATCAGCCCCAGCATTTT
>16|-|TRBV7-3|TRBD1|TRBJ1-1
CASSAAGGALGTEAFF
TGTGCCAGCAGCGCGGCAGGGGGGGCACTTGGCACTGAAGCTTTCTTT
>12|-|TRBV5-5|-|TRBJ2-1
CASSLELNEQFF
TGTGCCAGCAGCTTGGAACTCAATGAGCAGTTCTTC
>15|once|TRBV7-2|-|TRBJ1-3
CASSLPTGFGNTIYF
TGTGCCAGCAGCTTACCGACAGGATTTGGAAACACCATATATTTT
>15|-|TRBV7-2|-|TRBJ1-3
CASSLVGTAGNTIYF
TGTGCCAGCAGCTTGGTTGGGACGGCTGGAAACACCATATATTTT
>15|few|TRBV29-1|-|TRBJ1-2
CSVEEPLSGLYGYTF
TGCAGCGTTGAAGAACCCCTGAGTGGGTTATATGGCTACACCTTC
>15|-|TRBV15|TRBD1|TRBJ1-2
CATSRERTGVYGYTF
TGTGCCACCAGCAGAGAAAGGACAGGGGTCTATGGCTACACCTTC
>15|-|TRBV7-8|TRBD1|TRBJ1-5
CASSLRDRLNQPQHF
TGTGCCAGCAGCTTAAGGGACAGATTGAATCAGCCCCAGCATTTT
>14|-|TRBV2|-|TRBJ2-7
CASSERGRGYEQYF
TGTGCCAGCAGTGAACGGGGGAGAGGCTACGAGCAGTACTTC
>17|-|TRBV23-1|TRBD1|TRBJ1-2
CASSQSWGQQSNYGYTF
TGCGCCAGCAGTCAATCTTGGGGACAGCAGTCTAACTATGGCTACACCTTC
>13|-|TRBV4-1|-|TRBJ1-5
CASSQGVYQPQHF
TGCGCCAGCAGCCAAGGTGTATATCAGCCCCAGCATTTT
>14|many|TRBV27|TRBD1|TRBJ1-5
CASSQTGAMGPQHF
TGTGCCAGCAGTCAGACAGGGGCCATGGGACCCCAGCATTTT
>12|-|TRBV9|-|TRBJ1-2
CASSVQGGGYTF
TGTGCCAGCAGCGTGCAGGGTGGCGGCTACACCTTC
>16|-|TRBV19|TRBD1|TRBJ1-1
CASSNHGTGPNTEAFF
TGTGCCAGTAGCAACCACGGGACAGGTCCTAACACTGAAGCTTTCTTT
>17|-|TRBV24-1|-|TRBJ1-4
CATSESPGRSLNEKLFF
TGTGCCACCAGTGAGTCTCCGGGACGGAGCTTAAATGAAAAACTGTTTTTT
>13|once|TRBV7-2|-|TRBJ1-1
CASSPRLNTEAFF
TGTGCCAGCAGCCCTCGTCTTAACACTGAAGCTTTCTTT
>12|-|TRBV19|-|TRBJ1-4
CASSLENEKLFF
TGTGCCAGTTCTCTAGAAAATGAAAAACTGTTTTTT
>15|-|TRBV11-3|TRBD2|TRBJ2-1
CASSEGLADYNEQFF
TGTGCCAGCAGCGAGGGACTAGCAGATTACAATGAGCAGTTCTTC
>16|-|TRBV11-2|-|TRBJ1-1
CASSFPNTGRLGEAFF
TGTGCCAGCAGCTTTCCGAATACAGGGCGACTGGGTGAAGCTTTCTTT
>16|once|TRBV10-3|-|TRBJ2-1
CAISESLNEIYNEQFF
TGTGCCATCAGTGAGTCCCTAAATGAGATTTACAATGAGCAGTTCTTC
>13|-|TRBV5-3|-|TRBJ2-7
CARVLGSVGEQYF
TGTGCCAGAGTACTTGGTAGCGTTGGCGAGCAGTACTTC
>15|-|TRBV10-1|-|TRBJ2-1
CASSELDPKSDEQFF
TGCGCCAGCAGTGAACTAGATCCAAAGTCCGATGAGCAGTTCTTC
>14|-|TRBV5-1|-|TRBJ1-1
CASSLVQMNTEAFF
TGCGCCAGCAGCTTGGTTCAGATGAACACTGAAGCTTTCTTT
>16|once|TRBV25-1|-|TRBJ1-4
CASSELGALGNEKLFF
TGTGCCAGCAGTGAATTAGGGGCGCTGGGTAATGAAAAACTGTTTTTT
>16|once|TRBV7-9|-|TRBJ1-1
CASSLSLRGSATEAFF
TGTGCCAGCAGCTTATCTTTACGGGGATCGGCCACTGAAGCTTTCTTT
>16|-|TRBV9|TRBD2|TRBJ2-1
CASSVVGGRAYNEQFF
TGTGCCAGCAGCGTAGTGGGCGGGAGGGCCTACAATGAGCAGTTCTTC
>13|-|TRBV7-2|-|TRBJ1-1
CASSLALGPEAFF
TGTGCCAGCAGCTTAGCGCTGGGTCCCGAAGCTTTCTTT
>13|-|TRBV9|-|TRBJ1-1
CASSVVTAEGAFF
TGTGCCAGCAGCGTAGTTACCGCCGAGGGGGCTTTCTTT
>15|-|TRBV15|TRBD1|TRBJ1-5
CATSRDRDRDQPQHF
TGTGCCACCAGCAGAGACCGGGACAGGGATCAGCCCCAGCATTTT
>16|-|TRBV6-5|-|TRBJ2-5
CASSYSRRSLGETQYF
TGTGCCAGCAGTTACTCGAGAAGGAGCCTTGGCGAGACCCAGTACTTC
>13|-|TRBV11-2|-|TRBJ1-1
CASSLDWNTEAFF
TGTGCCAGCAGCTTAGACTGGAACACTGAAGCTTTCTTT
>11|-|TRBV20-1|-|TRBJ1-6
CSASPSSPLHF
TGCAGTGCTAGCCCCAGTTCACCCCTCCACTTT
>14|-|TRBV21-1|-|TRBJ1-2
CASRSDGPNYGYTF
TGTGCCAGCAGGTCGGACGGTCCTAACTATGGCTACACCTTC
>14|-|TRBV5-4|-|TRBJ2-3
CASSLGDRADTQYF
TGTGCCAGCAGCCTCGGGGATCGAGCAGATACGCAGTATTTT
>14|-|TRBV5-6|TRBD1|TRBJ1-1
CASTKTGVGTEAFF
TGTGCCAGCACCAAGACAGGGGTAGGCACTGAAGCTTTCTTT
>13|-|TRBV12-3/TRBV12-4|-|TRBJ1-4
CASRAETEEKLFF
TGTGCCAGCAGGGCCGAGACAGAAGAAAAACTGTTTTTT
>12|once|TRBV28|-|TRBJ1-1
CASSRMGPEAFF
TGTGCCAGCAGTAGAATGGGGCCTGAAGCTTTCTTT